This T cell receptor (beta chain) derives from a study of T cells in Graves' hyperthyroidism and ophthalmopathy. As for the study in general: Initial diagnosis, before any treatment, was when peripheral blood was collected.

The authors deemed Graves' hyperthyroidism stable absent ophthalmopathy progression within 18 months. Uncontrolled infection, other autoimmune disease, pregnancy or lactation excluded patients. There were TCR beta CDR3 regions amplified from RNA transcripts. A set of HTBI primers served as the primers for a first-round RT-PCR of the TCR CDR3. TCRdb re-derived calls from the multiplex PCR reads in MiXCR, one entry per CDR3 protein. The sample has about 360,000 distinct CDR3 sequences; roughly an eighth are singletons. CDR3 length: 13 amino acids. The germline V gene has CDR1 DFQATT and CDR2 SNEGSKA (reference sequence). The V gene lost 5 bases and the J gene lost 6 bases, with 14 bases spanning the gap. This clonotype was seen ten or more times. Its antigen is currently unknown. The study's findings and limits: Researchers found most expanded thyroid clonotypes above 0.001 in blood as well.

Sequenced material: blood. The chain carries TRBV20-1 and TRBJ2-4; D is ambiguous. The source is a woman between 18 and 30 years old with Graves' hyperthyroidism. This CDR3 reads CSAEGRLGNIQYF. Here the CDR3 DNA reads TGCAGTGCTGAAGGACGGCTAGGAAACATTCAGTACTTC.